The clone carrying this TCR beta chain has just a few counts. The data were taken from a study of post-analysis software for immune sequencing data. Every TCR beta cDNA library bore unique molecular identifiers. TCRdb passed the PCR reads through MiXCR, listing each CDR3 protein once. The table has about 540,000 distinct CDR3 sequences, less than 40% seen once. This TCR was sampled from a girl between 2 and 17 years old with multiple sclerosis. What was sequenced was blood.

CDR3 sequence (DNA): TGTGCCAGCAGCAATCCGGGACTAGCGGGAGGCCCTTTGTCGGAGCAGTTCTTC. Translating gives CASSNPGLAGGPLSEQFF. J is TRBJ2-1 and V is TRBV12-3 or TRBV12-4, with TRBD2 matching 15 bases. V was clipped by 6 bases and J by 10 bases; unmatched bases: 16. The CDR3 is 18 amino acids.